The source of this T cell receptor beta chain is a study of CD8 T cells in ankylosing spondylitis. Overall study results and limits: Seemingly characteristic of ankylosing spondylitis blood was a TCR beta motif consisting of about 8 highly homologous variants.

The V and J ends lost 5 bases and 8 bases respectively, with 13 bases between them. CDR3 length equals 13 residues. The sample holds many counts of this clonotype. The antigen remains undetermined. One entry per CDR3 protein results from TCRdb running MiXCR on the 5' RACE reads. The sample carries fewer than 550,000 distinct CDR3 sequences, less than 6% recorded once. This receptor was identified in a male donor with ankylosing spondylitis. The chain carries TRBV12-3 or TRBV12-4 and TRBJ2-1, with a possible D match to TRBD1 (6 bases). Sequencing input: blood, either unsorted or a sorted T cell fraction (not recorded which). CDR3 nucleotides: TGTGCCAGCAGTCCCACCAGGGGATATGAGCAGTTCTTC. It codes for CASSPTRGYEQFF.